A single sample gave rise to the 31 T cell receptor beta chains below, sequenced in a study of control samples from healthy donors and cancer patients. Repertoires were generated with immunoSEQ multiplex PCR, while TCRdb's copy carries only in-frame clones and drops some. The sample includes 120,000 or so clones, approximately 90% seen only once; the top ten take around 8.1%. Sequenced material: blood. These receptors were obtained from a man aged 18 to 29 in good health.

In regard to this clone: The sample has other DNA sequences that encode this CDR3 too. The chain is built from TRBV27 and TRBJ1-2; 9 bases agree with TRBD1. CDR3 size: 13 residues. Germline assignment: CDR1 MNHEY and CDR2 SMNVEV (reference sequence). V was pared by 8 bases and J by 2 bases, with 3 bases of the junction left unmatched. This chain's CDR3 is CASSGQGNYGYTF. CDR3 in DNA: TGTGCCAGCTCCGGACAGGGGAACTATGGCTACACCTTC.

The gene calls are TRBV18 and TRBJ2-3; D is undetermined. Germline assignment: CDR1 KGHSH and CDR2 LQKENI. This CDR3 region has 14 residues. V was pared by 1 base and J by 2 bases, with 7 bases between. CDR3 DNA sequence: TGTGCCAGCTCACCACTAACTGACACAGATACGCAGTATTTT. This codes for CASSPLTDTDTQYF. The full variable domain, in which reference TRBV18 and TRBJ2-3 provide the parts outside the CDR3, is NAGVMQNPRHLVRRRGQEARLRCSPMKGHSHVYWYRQLPEEGLKFMVYLQKENIIDESGMPKERFSAEFPKEGPSILRIQQVVRGDSAAYFCASSPLTDTDTQYFGPGTRLTVL.

This clone has a single count. The chain has TRBV7-3 and TRBJ1-1; D is unclear. The CDR3 contains 13 residues. Germline V gene sequence: CDR1 SGHTA, CDR2 FQGTGA. Between the trimmed V and J ends, which lost 5 bases and 7 bases, there was a span of 14 bases. CDR3: CASSRERESEAFF. The DNA of the CDR3 is TGTGCCAGCAGCCGCGAGAGGGAGAGTGAAGCTTTCTTT.

DNA of the CDR3: TGTGCCAGCAGCTTAGTCCCGGACGGACTCAATCAGCCCCAGCATTTT. Translating gives CASSLVPDGLNQPQHF. V and J are TRBV7-2 and TRBJ1-5; D gene uncertain. Germline V gene sequence: CDR1 SGHTA, CDR2 FQGNSA. V gave up 1 base and J gave up 3 bases, with 13 bases separating them. The CDR3 sequence is 16 residues long.

In its sample, this clone was seen once. The rearrangement links TRBV12-1 to TRBJ1-3. TRBV12-1 is a recognized pseudogene. This CDR3 contains 14 residues. The CDR3 protein is CASSFTGSGNTIYF. The CDR3 DNA follows: TGTGCCAGCAGCTTTACCGGGTCAGGAAACACCATATATTTT.

The table lists this clone with a few counts. DNA for the CDR3: TGTGCCAGCAGTGAAACTGGGACAGGAGGCTACGAGCAGTACTTC. Protein product: CASSETGTGGYEQYF. This chain uses TRBV6-1 with TRBJ2-7; 8 nucleotides line up with TRBD1. The CDR3 spans 15 residues. The germline V gene encodes CDR1 MNHNS and CDR2 SASEGT. The J segment lost 3 bases and the V segment lost 2 bases, leaving 6 bases of the junction unmatched.

The chain couples TRBV5-1 to TRBJ1-2; 7 bases line up with TRBD1. Trimming removed 0 bases from V and 7 bases from J; junction bases left unmatched: 6. The CDR3 extends over 14 amino acids. CDR1 is SGHRS, CDR2 YFSETQ, per germline. CDR3 DNA sequence: TGCGCCAGCAGCTTGGGACAGGGCGCTGGTGGCTACACCTTC. It translates to CASSLGQGAGGYTF.

The chain has TRBV10-3 and TRBJ1-5, with D unresolved. V was cut by 7 bases and J by 4 bases, with 8 bases left in between. The CDR3 is 12 residues long. The germline V gene encodes CDR1 ENHRY and CDR2 SYGVKD. CDR3 bases: TGTGCCATCACCAGTGGGAATCAGCCCCAGCATTTT. Protein product: CAITSGNQPQHF.

This chain joins TRBV27 and TRBJ1-1; 7 bases fit TRBD1. V was clipped by 1 base and J by 4 bases; unmatched bases: 3. The CDR3 length is 14 residues. The germline CDR1 and CDR2 sequences are MNHEY and SMNVEV (reference sequence). CDR3 protein: CASSLYRGGTEAFF. The CDR3 coding sequence is TGTGCCAGCAGTTTATACAGGGGAGGCACTGAAGCTTTCTTT.

The chain uses TRBV6-4 and TRBJ1-4, with D unresolved. The CDR3 covers 14 residues. The V gene lost 5 bases and the J gene lost 0 bases, with 7 bases spanning the gap. CDR1 is MRHNA and CDR2 is SNTAGT in the germline V gene. CDR3 protein: CASSPEATNEKLFF. DNA for the CDR3: TGTGCCAGCAGTCCAGAGGCAACTAATGAAAAACTGTTTTTT.

This chain connects TRBV5-1 to TRBJ1-3, with 11 bases lining up with TRBD1. Germline V gene data show CDR1 as SGHRS and CDR2 as YFSETQ. After removal of 4 bases from V and 3 bases from J, the junction contained 3 bases not matched to a gene. The CDR3 consists of 15 residues. The CDR3 loop is CASSTGQGDGNTIYF. As DNA, the CDR3 is TGCGCCAGCAGCACGGGACAGGGGGATGGAAACACCATATATTTT.

The rearrangement joins TRBV2 to TRBJ1-6; 8 bases align to TRBD1. This CDR3 region has 14 residues. Trimming took 6 bases from V and 10 from J; bases not matched to a gene: 8. Germline-derived CDR1 and CDR2 are SNHLY and FYNNEI. The CDR3 DNA follows: TGTGCCAGCAGAAAAAGGACAGGGCCCTCACCCCTCCACTTT. Amino acid sequence: CASRKRTGPSPLHF.

The sample holds a few counts of this clone. The chain links TRBV7-9 to TRBJ2-7, with 9 positions matching TRBD1. V lost 6 bases, J lost 3 bases, and 6 bases stayed unmatched. From germline, CDR1 is SEHNR and CDR2 FQNEAQ (reference sequence). The CDR3 spans 14 residues. The CDR3 loop reads CASRGTGRDYEQYF. DNA for the CDR3: TGTGCCAGCAGGGGGACAGGGCGAGACTACGAGCAGTACTTC.

This sequence joins TRBV30 and TRBJ1-1, with a tentative D call TRBD1 (5 bases). The CDR3 sequence is 14 residues long. Germline CDR1 GTSNPN, CDR2 SVGIG (reference sequence). V was trimmed by 0 bases and J by 4 bases, leaving 12 bases between them. The CDR3 loop is CAWSVHKGSTEAFF. DNA of the CDR3: TGTGCCTGGAGTGTACATAAGGGGTCCACTGAAGCTTTCTTT.

V and J are TRBV10-3 and TRBJ1-3; D is ambiguous. Germline V gene lookup returns CDR1 ENHRY and CDR2 SYGVKD. The CDR3 is 13 amino acids. V shed 9 bases and J shed 0 bases, with 9 bases lying between them. CDR3 in amino acids: CAMTADSGNTIYF. The DNA for the CDR3 is TGTGCCATGACGGCTGACTCTGGAAACACCATATATTTT.

V and J are TRBV12-3 or TRBV12-4 and TRBJ1-5; a weak D match, TRBD1 (5 bases). The CDR3 spans 13 residues. V was cut by 5 bases and J by 1 base, with 6 bases left in between. The CDR3 here is CASSTGSNQPQHF. The CDR3 DNA reads TGTGCCAGCAGTACAGGAAGCAATCAGCCCCAGCATTTT.

The chain couples TRBV6-5 to TRBJ1-6; D unclear. There are 14 residues in the CDR3. V gave up 9 bases and J gave up 7 bases, with 16 bases separating them. Germline V lookup: CDR1 MNHEY, CDR2 SVGAGI. The CDR3 sequence: CASTSTDMNSPLHF. DNA for the CDR3: TGTGCCAGTACCAGTACCGATATGAATTCACCCCTCCACTTT.

The CDR3 DNA sequence: TGTGCCAGCAGCTTAGATGGCAGTCGTAATGAAAAACTGTTTTTT. This codes for CASSLDGSRNEKLFF. V is TRBV7-9 and J is TRBJ1-4; D ambiguous. The CDR3 contains 15 residues. V dropped 1 base and J dropped 4 bases, with 10 bases sitting between them. CDR1 and CDR2 (germline): SEHNR, FQNEAQ (reference sequence).

J is TRBJ2-3 and V is TRBV9; TRBD1 matches 8 bases. With V trimmed by 3 bases and J by 10 bases, 7 bases remained unmatched. CDR3 size: 13 residues. Germline-derived CDR1 and CDR2 are SGDLS and YYNGEE. This CDR3 reads CASSGVGTGPQYF. The CDR3 nucleotides are TGTGCCAGCAGCGGGGTGGGGACAGGCCCGCAGTATTTT.

This chain uses TRBV12-3 or TRBV12-4 with TRBJ2-7; D is unresolved. The CDR3 has 12 amino acids. V gave up 4 bases and J gave up 3 bases, with 7 bases separating them. The CDR3 DNA sequence: TGTGCCAGCAGTTCCCGCCGCTACGAGCAGTACTTC. It translates to CASSSRRYEQYF.

The V call is TRBV5-1, the J call TRBJ2-7; no definite D call. Germline-derived CDR1 and CDR2 are SGHRS and YFSETQ. CDR3 size: 13 residues. The V end was cut by 4 bases, the J end by 0 bases, with 8 bases between. The CDR3 DNA is TGCGCCAGCAGCAGGACGGGCTCCTACGAGCAGTACTTC. Protein sequence: CASSRTGSYEQYF.

The J gene is TRBJ1-4, the V gene TRBV10-2, with 9 bases identical to TRBD1. The V gene end was trimmed by 2 bases and the J gene end by 6 bases; junction bases not matched to a gene: 7. CDR3 size: 16 residues. The germline V gene encodes CDR1 WSHSY and CDR2 SAAADI. CDR3 sequence: CASSEEKGTGHEKLFF. The CDR3 DNA reads TGCGCCAGCAGTGAGGAGAAGGGGACAGGGCATGAAAAACTGTTTTTT.

The CDR3, as DNA: TGCGCCAGCAGCTTGCGTGTGTTAGGGCGCGGGGAGCAGTACTTC. Its protein product is CASSLRVLGRGEQYF. The chain combines TRBV5-1 with TRBJ2-7; D possibly corresponds to TRBD2 (5 bases). V was clipped by 1 base and J by 7 bases, with 18 bases between them. Germline-derived CDR1 and CDR2 are SGHRS and YFSETQ. The CDR3 is 15 amino acids.

The rearrangement joins TRBV5-5 to TRBJ2-3; either TRBD1 or TRBD2 may supply D (5 bases each). Trimming left V 1 base short and J 4 bases short, with 13 bases between. The CDR3 covers 15 residues. The germline V gene has CDR1 SGHKS and CDR2 YYEKEE (reference sequence). This chain's CDR3 is CASSLFGAGADTQYF. DNA for the CDR3: TGTGCCAGCAGCTTGTTTGGGGCCGGGGCAGATACGCAGTATTTT. The full variable domain, in which reference TRBV5-5 and TRBJ2-3 provide the parts outside the CDR3, is DAGVTQSPTHLIKTRGQQVTLRCSPISGHKSVSWYQQVLGQGPQFIFQYYEKEERGRGNFPDRFSARQFPNYSSELNVNALLLGDSALYLCASSLFGAGADTQYFGPGTRLTVL.

The V call is TRBV7-9, the J call TRBJ2-7; D uncertain. This CDR3 comprises 13 residues. Trimming took off 3 bases at V and 5 bases at J, with 11 bases between the two ends. The germline CDR1 and CDR2 sequences are SEHNR and FQNEAQ (reference sequence). The CDR3: CASSFPLKNEQYF. The DNA of the CDR3 is TGTGCCAGCAGCTTTCCGTTGAAGAACGAGCAGTACTTC. Combining the CDR3 with reference TRBV7-9 and TRBJ2-7 gives the whole variable domain DTGVSQNPRHKITKRGQNVTFRCDPISEHNRLYWYRQTLGQGPEFLTYFQNEAQLEKSRLLSDRFSAERPKGSFSTLEIQRTEQGDSAMYLCASSFPLKNEQYFGPGTRLTVT.

This chain uses TRBV5-4 with TRBJ2-5; D not certain. The V end lost 0 bases, the J end lost 3 bases, and 15 bases lay between the germline ends. Germline values: CDR1 SGHNT, CDR2 YYREEE (reference sequence). The CDR3 contains 16 residues. CDR3 sequence (DNA): TGTGCCAGCAGCTTGGCCAACACCCCGTACGAAGAGACCCAGTACTTC. This gives the protein CASSLANTPYEETQYF.

As concerns this clone: Additional DNA sequences in this sample encode the identical CDR3. The chain uses TRBV15 and TRBJ2-3, with 9 bases identical to TRBD1. Germline CDR1 is LNHNV and CDR2 is YYDKDF (reference sequence). Trimming removed 8 bases from V and 5 bases from J; junction bases left unmatched: 8. The CDR3 loop spans 14 amino acids. CDR3 sequence reads: CATVTGGKGDTQYF. DNA of the CDR3: TGTGCCACCGTCACAGGGGGCAAGGGAGATACGCAGTATTTT.

The V gene is TRBV18, the J gene TRBJ2-6; 10 nucleotides agree with TRBD1. J lost 4 bases, V lost 3 bases, and 12 bases had no gene match. CDR1 is KGHSH and CDR2 is LQKENI in the germline V gene. The CDR3 is 19 amino acids. The CDR3 protein is CASSPGGGDRGLGANVLTF. DNA for the CDR3: TGTGCCAGCTCACCTGGCGGCGGGGACAGGGGCCTCGGGGCCAACGTCCTGACTTTC.

The chain joins TRBV6-5 to TRBJ1-4; TRBD1 might be the D (6 bases). The CDR3 consists of 14 residues. Germline V gene sequence: CDR1 MNHEY, CDR2 SVGAGI. V was cut by 0 bases and J by 5 bases, with 7 bases left in between. The DNA of the CDR3 is TGTGCCAGCAGTTACTCCACAGGGAATGAAAAACTGTTTTTT. As protein: CASSYSTGNEKLFF.

CDR3 nucleotides: TGTGCCAGCAGCTCGCTAGCGGGGGGAACCACAGATACGCAGTATTTT. It specifies CASSSLAGGTTDTQYF. This chain links TRBV7-2 with TRBJ2-3; 11 positions match TRBD2. CDR1 and CDR2 (germline): SGHTA, FQGNSA. This CDR3 region has 16 residues. The V segment lost 4 bases and the J segment 2 bases; nucleotides outside the gene matches: 5. Full variable domain (outside the CDR3, taken from reference TRBV7-2 and TRBJ2-3): GAGVSQSPSNKVTEKGKDVELRCDPISGHTALYWYRQSLGQGLEFLIYFQGNSAPDKSGLPSDRFSAERTGGSVSTLTIQRTQQEDSAVYLCASSSLAGGTTDTQYFGPGTRLTVL.

The CDR3 DNA is TGTGCCAGCAGGATAACAGGAGATTATAGCAATCAGCCCCAGCATTTT. This translates into CASRITGDYSNQPQHF. The chain carries TRBV27 and TRBJ1-5; possibly TRBD1 for D (5 bases). Germline-derived CDR1 and CDR2 are MNHEY and SMNVEV (reference sequence). This CDR3 is 16 amino acids long. V lost 6 bases to trimming and J lost 0 bases, with 15 bases between them.